One and the same sample provided the 5 T cell receptor beta chains below, sequenced in a study of blood T cell repertoires in COVID-19. The table came from immunoSEQ multiplex PCR; TCRdb's copy has only in-frame clones and leaves some out. The sample yields about 54,000 clones, over 75% seen once. Input material: peripheral blood. All receptors derive from a human donor in a cohort sampled during active COVID-19.

The chain recombines TRBV30 with TRBJ2-2, with 12 bases lining up with TRBD2. The V segment lost 0 bases and the J segment 4 bases; nucleotides outside the gene matches: 6. The CDR3 sequence is 17 residues long. From germline, CDR1 is GTSNPN and CDR2 SVGIG (reference sequence). The CDR3 DNA follows: TGTGCCTGGAGTGTAGAACTAGCGGGAGGCGGCACCGGGGAGCTGTTTTTT. Its translation: CAWSVELAGGGTGELFF.

V usage is TRBV11-2 and J usage is TRBJ2-7; TRBD2 aligns across 10 bases. With 6 bases clipped from V and 3 bases from J, the junction kept 5 bases outside the gene matches. This CDR3 region has 14 residues. Germline V lookup: CDR1 SGHAT, CDR2 FQNNGV. CDR3 protein: CASRSLAGHYEQYF. CDR3 DNA sequence: TGTGCCAGCAGGTCACTAGCGGGACACTACGAGCAGTACTTC.

The chain employs TRBV5-1 and TRBJ1-1; 8 bases agree with TRBD1. The V and J ends lost 4 bases and 10 bases, in that order; junction bases with no gene match: 12. This CDR3 is built from 14 residues. CDR1 is SGHRS, CDR2 YFSETQ, per germline. The CDR3 reads CASSLDRAPGGAFF. DNA of the CDR3: TGCGCCAGCAGCCTGGACAGGGCCCCAGGCGGAGCTTTCTTT.

The chain is built from TRBV5-8 and TRBJ2-2; TRBD1 agrees at 7 bases. CDR1 is SGHTS and CDR2 is YDEGEE in the germline V gene. CDR3 length equals 16 residues. The V gene end was trimmed by 3 bases and the J gene end by 0 bases; junction bases not matched to a gene: 5. The DNA for the CDR3 is TGTGCCAGCAGCTCGGGGACAGTCGCGAACACCGGGGAGCTGTTTTTT. Protein product: CASSSGTVANTGELFF.

This chain connects TRBV6-6 to TRBJ1-6; D gene ambiguous. The CDR3 sequence is 15 residues long. CDR1 and CDR2 (germline): MNHNY, SVGAGI (reference sequence). Trimming removed 7 bases from V and 7 bases from J, with 17 bases in between. The CDR3 protein is CASIPRADGNSPLHF. In nucleotides, the CDR3 is TGTGCCAGCATCCCTCGAGCCGACGGGAATTCACCCCTCCACTTT.